A selection of T cell receptor beta chains follows, all from one sample in a study of blood T cell repertoires in COVID-19. TCRdb's copy holds only in-frame clones and misses some; the assay was immunoSEQ multiplex PCR. The sample yields more than 150,000 clones, around 80% seen once. The sample consisted of peripheral blood. Source of these receptors: a young man with active or convalescent COVID-19. Each CDR3 is given with its conserved first and last residue. Expanded clones get a size class; other rows say once, few or many, or leave the size out.

J,V,size,CDR3
TRBJ2-5,TRBV27,.,CASSDPGTSGGVRTQYF
TRBJ1-1,TRBV18,.,CASSPPWDKNTEAFF
TRBJ1-1,TRBV6-2/TRBV6-3,.,CASSHDWDKNTEAFF
TRBJ1-1,TRBV19,.,CASSPIRQGGAFF
TRBJ2-2,TRBV27,few,CASSFYGLKTGELFF
TRBJ1-4,TRBV18,.,CASSPPVGQATNEKLFF
TRBJ2-5,TRBV4-2,.,CASSQDTSGGAETQYF
TRBJ1-5,TRBV28,.,CASSLPAGSHNQPQHF
TRBJ1-4,TRBV6-5,.,CASSSRFQDEKLFF
TRBJ1-6,TRBV5-1,.,CASSRDIYNSPLHF
TRBJ2-1,TRBV11-2,.,CASSSLSTDPGQGVF
TRBJ2-7,TRBV28,.,CASSLDRAGLGEPYEQYF
TRBJ1-2,TRBV19,.,CASSRGLRDNYGYTF
TRBJ2-3,TRBV12-5,.,CASGIGQAAHITDTQYF
TRBJ1-1,TRBV7-3,.,CASSSQANTEAFF
TRBJ1-4,TRBV9,.,CASSVRGTTNEKLFF
TRBJ2-7,TRBV7-9,.,CASSLGGQGYEQYF
TRBJ2-5,TRBV6-1,.,CASSEGQGGRETQYF
TRBJ1-1,TRBV7-9,once,CASSLMGLSQENTEAFF
TRBJ1-1,TRBV7-6,.,CASSPRDRGPMNTEAFF
TRBJ1-2,TRBV4-1,few,CASSQEATGSNYGYTF
TRBJ2-6,TRBV27,.,CASSLGAAGANVLTF
TRBJ2-5,TRBV5-6,.,CASSLVDSDQYF
TRBJ2-3,TRBV11-3,.,CASSYELFSGRAIDTQYF
TRBJ2-6,TRBV28,.,CASIPRTGGAGANVLTF
TRBJ2-5,TRBV2,.,CASSVPGLAGLSYQETQYF
TRBJ2-6,TRBV5-4,.,CASSLGASLANVLTF
TRBJ1-5,TRBV19,.,CASIEGAWTGSSNQPQHF
TRBJ1-5,TRBV11-2,.,CASSPSGEAQPQHF
TRBJ1-2,TRBV6-6,.,CASSTTGNYGYTF
TRBJ1-1,TRBV6-5,few,CASSQTGNTEAFF
TRBJ1-6,TRBV7-9,.,CASSVGTGVYSPLHF
TRBJ1-3,TRBV10-3,few,CAIRKADSPGNTIYF
TRBJ2-7,TRBV3-1/TRBV3-2,once,CASSRGSGGEQYF
TRBJ1-6,TRBV19,.,CASSTRDRGQGHSPLHF
TRBJ2-5,TRBV30,.,CAWGSGRETQYF
TRBJ2-7,TRBV6-4,.,CASSLTSASEQYF
TRBJ1-2,TRBV27,.,CASSTIQGAHGYTF
TRBJ1-6,TRBV28,.,CASSRGQGLSPLHF
TRBJ2-2,TRBV4-1,.,CASSQDSTSGLTGELFF
TRBJ2-3,TRBV10-3,.,CAISEPAETSQYTDTQYF
TRBJ1-4,TRBV5-1,.,CASGLQGAINEKLFF
TRBJ1-5,TRBV3-1/TRBV3-2,.,CASSPGPDQPQHF
TRBJ1-1,TRBV2,.,CASSEWASHDEAFF
TRBJ2-3,TRBV7-9,.,CASSRGSGSISDTQYF
TRBJ1-2,TRBV29-1,.,CSVEGTGDNYGYTF
TRBJ1-2,TRBV6-5,.,CASSLPGLGGYTF
TRBJ2-7,TRBV27,.,CASSLEETNEQYF
TRBJ1-1,TRBV5-5,.,CASSLAALISKGTEAFF
TRBJ1-1,TRBV7-6,.,CASSVIGQGVEAFF
TRBJ2-7,TRBV9,.,CASSVASGDSYEQYF